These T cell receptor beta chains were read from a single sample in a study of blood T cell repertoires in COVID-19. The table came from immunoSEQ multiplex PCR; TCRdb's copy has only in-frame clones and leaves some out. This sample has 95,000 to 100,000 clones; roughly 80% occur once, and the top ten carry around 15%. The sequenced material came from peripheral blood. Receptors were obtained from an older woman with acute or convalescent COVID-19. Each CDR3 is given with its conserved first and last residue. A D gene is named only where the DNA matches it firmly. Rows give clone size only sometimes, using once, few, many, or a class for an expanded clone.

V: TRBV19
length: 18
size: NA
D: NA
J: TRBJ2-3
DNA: TGTGCCAGTAGTAGCCCGGGGGACCCTTCATCTAGCACAGATACGCAGTATTTT
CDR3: CASSSPGDPSSSTDTQYF

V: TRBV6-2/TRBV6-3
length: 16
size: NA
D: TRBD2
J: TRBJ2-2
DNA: TGTGCCAGCAGCGGACTAGCGGGGGGCGATACCGGGGAGCTGTTTTTT
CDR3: CASSGLAGGDTGELFF

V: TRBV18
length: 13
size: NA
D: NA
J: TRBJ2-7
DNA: TGTGCCAGCTCACCAAGTGGGGGCTTGGAGCAGTACTTC
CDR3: CASSPSGGLEQYF

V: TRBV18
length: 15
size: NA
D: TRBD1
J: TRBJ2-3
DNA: TGTGCCAGCTCAAACCTGCAGGGGGCCGGAGATACGCAGTATTTT
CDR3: CASSNLQGAGDTQYF

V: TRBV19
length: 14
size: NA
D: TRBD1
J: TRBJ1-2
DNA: TGTGCCAGTAGTTCGATACAGGGGCCAGATGGCTACACCTTC
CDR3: CASSSIQGPDGYTF

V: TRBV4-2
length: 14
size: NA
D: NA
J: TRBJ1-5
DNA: TGTGCCAGCAGCCAAGATGTGAGTAATCAGCCCCAGCATTTT
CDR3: CASSQDVSNQPQHF

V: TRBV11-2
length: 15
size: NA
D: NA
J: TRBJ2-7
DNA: TGTGCCAGCAGCCCCTCGCGGGGCAGAGCCTACGAGCAGTACTTC
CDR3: CASSPSRGRAYEQYF

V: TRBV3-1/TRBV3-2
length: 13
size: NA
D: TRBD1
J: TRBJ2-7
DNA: TGTGCCAGCAGCCCCGACAGGGTTACCGAGCAGTACTTC
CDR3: CASSPDRVTEQYF

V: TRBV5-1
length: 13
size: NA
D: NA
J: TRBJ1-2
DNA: TGCGCCAGCAGCGACCCAGGGTTACGTGGCTACACCTTC
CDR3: CASSDPGLRGYTF

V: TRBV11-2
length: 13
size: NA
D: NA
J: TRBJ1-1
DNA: TGTGCCAGCAGCTTGGGGAGCTACACTGAAGCTTTCTTT
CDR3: CASSLGSYTEAFF

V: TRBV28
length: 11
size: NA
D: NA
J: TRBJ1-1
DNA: TGTGCCAGCTCCTTTTACACTGAAGCTTTCTTT
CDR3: CASSFYTEAFF

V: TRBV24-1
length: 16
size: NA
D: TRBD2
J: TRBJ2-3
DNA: TGTGCCACCAGTGTGGCTAGCGGGGGAGGTTGGGATACGCAGTATTTT
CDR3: CATSVASGGGWDTQYF

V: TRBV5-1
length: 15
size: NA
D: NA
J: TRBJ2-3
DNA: TGCGCCAGCAATCTCGGCGGGCCTAGCACAGATACGCAGTATTTT
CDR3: CASNLGGPSTDTQYF

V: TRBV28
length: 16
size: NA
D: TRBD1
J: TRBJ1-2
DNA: TGTGCCAGCAGCTTGGAATACAGGGGGCAGAGCTATGGCTACACCTTC
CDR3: CASSLEYRGQSYGYTF

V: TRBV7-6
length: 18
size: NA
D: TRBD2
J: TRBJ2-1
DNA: TGTGCCAGCAGCAAAGGACTAGCGGGGCCTAGCTCCTACAATGAGCAGTTCTTC
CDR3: CASSKGLAGPSSYNEQFF

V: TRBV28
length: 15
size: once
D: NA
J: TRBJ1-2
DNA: TGTGCCAGCAGTTTATCTACGGGGGAGAGCTATGGCTACACCTTC
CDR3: CASSLSTGESYGYTF

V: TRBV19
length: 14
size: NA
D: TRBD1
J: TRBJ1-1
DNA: TGTGCCAGTAGGACGACAGGGGTGAACACTGAAGCTTTCTTT
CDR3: CASRTTGVNTEAFF

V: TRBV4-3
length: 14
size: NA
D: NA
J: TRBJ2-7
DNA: TGCGCCAGCAGCCAAGATAGAGGTCCCTACGAGCAGTACTTC
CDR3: CASSQDRGPYEQYF

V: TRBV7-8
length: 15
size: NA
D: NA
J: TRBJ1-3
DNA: TGTGCCAGCAGCCGTACAGAGAGCTCTGGAAACACCATATATTTT
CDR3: CASSRTESSGNTIYF

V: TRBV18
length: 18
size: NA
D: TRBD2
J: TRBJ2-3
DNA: TGTGCCAGCTCACCAAAGAGCGGGGGGGTCCTCGGCACAGATACGCAGTATTTT
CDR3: CASSPKSGGVLGTDTQYF

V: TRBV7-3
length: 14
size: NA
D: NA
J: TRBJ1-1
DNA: TGTGCCAGCAGCTTAAAACATTCCGACACTGAAGCTTTCTTT
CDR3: CASSLKHSDTEAFF

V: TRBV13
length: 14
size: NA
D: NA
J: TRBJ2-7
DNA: TGTGCCAGCAGCTCCCAACAGGGAATGGGGGAGCAGTACTTC
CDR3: CASSSQQGMGEQYF

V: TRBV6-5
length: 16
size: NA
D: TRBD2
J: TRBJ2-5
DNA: TGTGCCAGCAGTTACTCGCCGGGGGGGGCCCAAGAGACCCAGTACTTC
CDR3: CASSYSPGGAQETQYF

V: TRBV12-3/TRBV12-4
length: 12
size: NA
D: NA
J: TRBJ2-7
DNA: TGTGCCAGCAGTTCCACTCGCTACGAGCAGTACTTC
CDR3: CASSSTRYEQYF

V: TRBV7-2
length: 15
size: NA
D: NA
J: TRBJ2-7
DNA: TGTGCCAGCAGCCAGGGACTCGCCCCCGCCTACGAGCAGTACTTC
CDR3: CASSQGLAPAYEQYF

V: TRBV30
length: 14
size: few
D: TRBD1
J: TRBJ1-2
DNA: TGTGCCTGGAGGATGATGCAGGGGGCTTCTGGCTACACCTTC
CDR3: CAWRMMQGASGYTF

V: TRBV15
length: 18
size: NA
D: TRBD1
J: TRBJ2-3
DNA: TGTGCCACCAGCAGAGTTGGGGGACAGGGGGATTTCACAGATACGCAGTATTTT
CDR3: CATSRVGGQGDFTDTQYF

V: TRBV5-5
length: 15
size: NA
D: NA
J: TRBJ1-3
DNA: TGTGCCAGCAGCATCTTGGGAGGCACTGGAAACACCATATATTTT
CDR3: CASSILGGTGNTIYF

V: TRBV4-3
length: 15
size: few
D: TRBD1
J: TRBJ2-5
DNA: TGCGCCAGCAGCCAAGGAATGGGACAGCACAAGACCCAGTACTTC
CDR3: CASSQGMGQHKTQYF

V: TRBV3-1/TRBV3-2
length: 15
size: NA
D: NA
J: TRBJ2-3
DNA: TGTGCCAGCAGACCCACAGGTTACCCAGGGGATACGCAGTATTTT
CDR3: CASRPTGYPGDTQYF

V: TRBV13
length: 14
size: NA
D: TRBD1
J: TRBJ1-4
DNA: TGTGCCAGCAGCCAGGACAGGGTGGATGAAAAACTGTTTTTT
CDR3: CASSQDRVDEKLFF

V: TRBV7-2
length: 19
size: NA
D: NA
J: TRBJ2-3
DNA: TGTGCCAGCAGCTTACGACCCATTCCACTAGCTATGTTCCCAGATACGCAGTATTTT
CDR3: CASSLRPIPLAMFPDTQYF

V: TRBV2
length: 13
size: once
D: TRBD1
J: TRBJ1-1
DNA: TGTGCCAGCTCGACAGGGGAGGGCACTGAAGCTTTCTTT
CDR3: CASSTGEGTEAFF

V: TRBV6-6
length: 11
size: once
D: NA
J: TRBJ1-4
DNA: TGTGCCAGCGGGAGACGGGAAAAACTGTTTTTT
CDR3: CASGRREKLFF

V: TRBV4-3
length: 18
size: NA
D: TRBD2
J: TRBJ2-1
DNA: TGCGCCAGCAGCCAAGGGCTAGCGGGGGGGCCGACTGCGGGCGAGCAGTTCTTC
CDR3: CASSQGLAGGPTAGEQFF

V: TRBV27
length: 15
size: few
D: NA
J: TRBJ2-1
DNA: TGTGCCAGCAGTTCTGGAGTAGCGTCCTACAATGAGCAGTTCTTC
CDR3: CASSSGVASYNEQFF

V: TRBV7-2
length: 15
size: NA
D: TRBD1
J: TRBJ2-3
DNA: TGTGCCAGCAGTCCCGACAGGGGAATAACAGATACGCAGTATTTT
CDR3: CASSPDRGITDTQYF

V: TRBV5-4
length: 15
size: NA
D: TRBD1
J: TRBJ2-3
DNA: TGTGCCAGCAGCTTGGTTGGACAGGGCAGGGATACGCAGTATTTT
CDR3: CASSLVGQGRDTQYF

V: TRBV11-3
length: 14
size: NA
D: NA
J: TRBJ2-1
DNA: TGTGCCAGCAGCTTAGACCCTAGCCGTGTGGAGCAGTTCTTC
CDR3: CASSLDPSRVEQFF

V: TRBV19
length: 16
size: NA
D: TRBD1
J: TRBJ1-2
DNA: TGTGCCAGTAGTACCAACCGGGACAGGGTTCTTTATGGCTACACCTTC
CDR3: CASSTNRDRVLYGYTF

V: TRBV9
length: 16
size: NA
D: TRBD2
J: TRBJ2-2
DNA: TGTGCCAGCAGCCCCGCGGGAGCGGGGGGGGCCGGGGAGCTGTTTTTT
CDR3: CASSPAGAGGAGELFF

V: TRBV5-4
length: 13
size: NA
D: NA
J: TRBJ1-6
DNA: TGTGCCAGCAGCTTGGGGTATTCAGGTCCCCTCCACTTT
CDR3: CASSLGYSGPLHF

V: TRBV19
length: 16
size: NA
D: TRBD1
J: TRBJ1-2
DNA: TGTGCCAGCACTAGAGGGGGCGAAATCGTCCGAAATGGCTACACCTTC
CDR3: CASTRGGEIVRNGYTF

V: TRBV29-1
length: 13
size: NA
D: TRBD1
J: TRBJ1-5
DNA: TGCAGCGTTCAGACAGGGTGGAATCAGCCCCAGCATTTT
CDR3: CSVQTGWNQPQHF

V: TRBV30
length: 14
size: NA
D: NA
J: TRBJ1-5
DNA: TGTGCCTGGAGTGCCGTTTCGATTCGGCAGCCCCAGCATTTT
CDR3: CAWSAVSIRQPQHF

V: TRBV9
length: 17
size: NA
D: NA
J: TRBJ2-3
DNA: TGTGCCAGCAGCGTAGCCGGCTCCCCTGGGGGCCCAGATACGCAGTATTTT
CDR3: CASSVAGSPGGPDTQYF

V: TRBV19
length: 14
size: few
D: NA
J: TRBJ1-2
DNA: TGTGCCAGTAGTTTACTGACAGAGGCCTATGGCTACACCTTC
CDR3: CASSLLTEAYGYTF

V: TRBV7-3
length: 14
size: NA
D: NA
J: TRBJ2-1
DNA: TGTGCCAGCAGCCCGGAGGGCTCCTACAATGAGCAGTTCTTC
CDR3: CASSPEGSYNEQFF

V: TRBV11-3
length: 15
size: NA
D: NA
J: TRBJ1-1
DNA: TGTGCCAGCAGCTTAGACGGACAAATGAACACTGAAGCTTTCTTT
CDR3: CASSLDGQMNTEAFF

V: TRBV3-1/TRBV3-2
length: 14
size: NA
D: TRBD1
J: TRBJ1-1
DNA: TGTGCCAGCGGTAGCATACAGGGGGGTACTGAAGCTTTCTTT
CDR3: CASGSIQGGTEAFF

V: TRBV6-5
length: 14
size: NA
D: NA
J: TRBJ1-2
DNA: TGTGCCAGCAGTAACCCGGGGTGGAACTATGGCTACACCTTC
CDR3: CASSNPGWNYGYTF

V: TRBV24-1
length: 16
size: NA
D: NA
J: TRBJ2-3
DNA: TGTGCCACCAGTGATTTATTAGCGGATAGCACAGATACGCAGTATTTT
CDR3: CATSDLLADSTDTQYF

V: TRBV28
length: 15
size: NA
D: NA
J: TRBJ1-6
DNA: TGTGCCAGCAGTTTTCCCAGGGTTCGTAATTCACCCCTCCACTTT
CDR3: CASSFPRVRNSPLHF

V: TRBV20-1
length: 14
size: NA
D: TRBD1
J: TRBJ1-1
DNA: TGCAGTGCTAGTAACAGGGGGCGTTCCACTGAAGCTTTCTTT
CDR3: CSASNRGRSTEAFF

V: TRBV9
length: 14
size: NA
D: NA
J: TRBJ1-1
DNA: TGTGCCAGCAGCGGGGACAACTACCCCTCCGAAGCTTTCTTT
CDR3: CASSGDNYPSEAFF

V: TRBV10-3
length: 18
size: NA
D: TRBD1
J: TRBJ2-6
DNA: TGTGCCATCAGTGAGTATAGACAGGGTCCCCCTGGGGCCAACGTCCTGACTTTC
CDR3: CAISEYRQGPPGANVLTF

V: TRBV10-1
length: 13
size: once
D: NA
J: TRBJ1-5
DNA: TGCGCCAGCAGTCTGGGCAGTGATCAGCCCCAGCATTTT
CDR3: CASSLGSDQPQHF

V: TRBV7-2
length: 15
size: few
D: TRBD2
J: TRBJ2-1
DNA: TGTGCCAGCAGCTTAGGACTAGCGGGGGGCAATGAGCAGTTCTTC
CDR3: CASSLGLAGGNEQFF

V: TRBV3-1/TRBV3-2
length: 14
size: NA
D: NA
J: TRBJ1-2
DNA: TGTGCCAGCAGCCAAAGAGGGCAACGGGATGGCTACACCTTC
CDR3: CASSQRGQRDGYTF